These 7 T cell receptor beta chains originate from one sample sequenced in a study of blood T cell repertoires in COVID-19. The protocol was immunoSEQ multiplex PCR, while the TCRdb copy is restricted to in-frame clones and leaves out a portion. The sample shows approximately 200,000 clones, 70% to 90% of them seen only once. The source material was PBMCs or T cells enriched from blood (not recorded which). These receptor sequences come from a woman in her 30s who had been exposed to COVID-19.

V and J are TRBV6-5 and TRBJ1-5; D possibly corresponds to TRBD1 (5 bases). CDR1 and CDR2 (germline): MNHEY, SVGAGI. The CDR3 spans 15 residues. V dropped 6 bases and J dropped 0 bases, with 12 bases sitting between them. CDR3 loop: CASRLRQYSNQPQHF. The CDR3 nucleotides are TGTGCCAGCAGATTACGACAGTATAGCAATCAGCCCCAGCATTTT.

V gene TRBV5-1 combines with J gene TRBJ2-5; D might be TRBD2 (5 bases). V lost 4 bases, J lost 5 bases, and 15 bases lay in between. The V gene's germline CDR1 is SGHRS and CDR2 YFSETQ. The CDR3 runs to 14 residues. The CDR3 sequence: CASSPARADETQYF. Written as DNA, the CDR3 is TGCGCCAGCAGCCCGGCGAGGGCTGATGAGACCCAGTACTTC.

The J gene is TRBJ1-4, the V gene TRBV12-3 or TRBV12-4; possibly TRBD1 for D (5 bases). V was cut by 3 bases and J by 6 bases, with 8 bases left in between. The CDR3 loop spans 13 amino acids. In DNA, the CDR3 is TGTGCCAGCAGTTTGGACAACTATGAAAAACTGTTTTTT. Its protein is CASSLDNYEKLFF.

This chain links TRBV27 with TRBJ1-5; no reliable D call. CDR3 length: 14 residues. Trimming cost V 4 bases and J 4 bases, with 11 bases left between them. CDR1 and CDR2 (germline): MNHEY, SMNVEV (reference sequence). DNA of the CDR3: TGTGCCAGCAGTTCAAGTATTCGGAATCAGCCCCAGCATTTT. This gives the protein CASSSSIRNQPQHF.

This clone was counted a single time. CDR3 coding DNA: TGTGCCAGCAGTGCACTAGAAGCCGGGGAGCTGTTTTTT. It yields the protein CASSALEAGELFF. V and J are TRBV2 and TRBJ2-2, with D possibly matching TRBD2 (5 bases). V was cut by 4 bases and J by 6 bases, with 9 bases left in between. The germline V gene encodes CDR1 SNHLY and CDR2 FYNNEI. The CDR3 loop spans 13 amino acids.

The CDR3: CAITQTAEANTGELFF. The CDR3 coding sequence is TGTGCCATCACCCAGACAGCCGAGGCGAACACCGGGGAGCTGTTTTTT. V and J are TRBV10-3 and TRBJ2-2; weak D call: TRBD1 (5 bases). The CDR3 has 16 residues. V lost 7 bases, J lost 0 bases, and 15 bases lay in between. Germline values: CDR1 ENHRY, CDR2 SYGVKD.

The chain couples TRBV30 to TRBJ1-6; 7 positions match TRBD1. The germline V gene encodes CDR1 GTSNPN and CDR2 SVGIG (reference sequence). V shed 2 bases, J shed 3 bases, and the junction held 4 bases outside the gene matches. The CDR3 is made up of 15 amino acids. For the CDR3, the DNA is TGTGCCTGGAGTATAACAGGGGTCTATAATTCACCCCTCCACTTT. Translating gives CAWSITGVYNSPLHF.